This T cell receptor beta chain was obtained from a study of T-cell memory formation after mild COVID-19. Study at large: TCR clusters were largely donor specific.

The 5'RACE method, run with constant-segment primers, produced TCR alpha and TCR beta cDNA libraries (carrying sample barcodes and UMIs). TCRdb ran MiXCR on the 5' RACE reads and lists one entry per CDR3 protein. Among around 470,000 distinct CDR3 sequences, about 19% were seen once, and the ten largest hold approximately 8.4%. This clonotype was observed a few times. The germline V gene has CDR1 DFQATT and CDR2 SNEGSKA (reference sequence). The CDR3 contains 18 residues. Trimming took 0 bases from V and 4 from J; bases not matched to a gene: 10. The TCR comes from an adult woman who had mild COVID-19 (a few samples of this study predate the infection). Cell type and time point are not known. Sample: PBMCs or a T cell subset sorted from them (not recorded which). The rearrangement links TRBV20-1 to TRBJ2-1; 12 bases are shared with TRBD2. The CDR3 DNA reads TGCAGTGCTAGAGACCAGAGGACTAGCGGGACTAGGTACAATGAGCAGTTCTTC. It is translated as CSARDQRTSGTRYNEQFF.